Listed below are T cell receptor beta chains from one sample, sequenced in a study of T cells in Graves' hyperthyroidism and ophthalmopathy. From the multiplex PCR reads, TCRdb called clonotypes with MiXCR, one entry per CDR3 protein. The data show 300,000 to 450,000 distinct CDR3 sequences, approximately 18% seen once. Sequenced input: blood. The receptor set was obtained from a woman aged 40-49 years with Graves' ophthalmopathy. Both conserved end residues are part of each CDR3. D genes are given only for firm matches. Only some rows state a clone size, as once, few, many or a class for expanded clones.

v_call	d_call	clone_size	cdr3_length	j_call	cdr3_aa	cdr3_nt
TRBV27	TRBD1	.	17	TRBJ1-1	CASSSRSGTGGKNEAFF	TGTGCCAGCAGTTCTAGATCCGGGACAGGGGGGAAGAATGAAGCTTTCTTT
TRBV7-2	.	many	12	TRBJ1-2	CASSLVQGSYTF	TGTGCCAGCAGCTTAGTTCAGGGAAGCTACACCTTC
TRBV2	.	many	13	TRBJ2-7	CASSTVTGSEQYF	TGTGCCAGCAGTACAGTGACAGGCAGCGAGCAGTACTTC
TRBV28	.	many	14	TRBJ1-2	CASRTTGTSWGYTF	TGTGCCAGCAGAACCACCGGGACATCCTGGGGCTACACCTTC
TRBV6-1	TRBD1	.	15	TRBJ1-2	CASSRRDRGDGGYTF	TGTGCCAGCAGTCGCCGGGACAGGGGTGATGGGGGCTACACCTTC
TRBV4-1	TRBD1	many	18	TRBJ2-7	CASSHLRGDRKSSYEQYF	TGCGCCAGCAGCCACCTGCGCGGGGACAGGAAGTCTTCCTACGAGCAGTACTTC
TRBV12-3/TRBV12-4	.	.	12	TRBJ1-1	CASSFGTGRAFF	TGTGCCAGCAGTTTCGGCACAGGGAGGGCTTTCTTT
TRBV5-1	.	many	16	TRBJ2-7	CASSQLRQTKTYEQYF	TGCGCCAGCAGCCAACTGAGACAGACAAAAACCTACGAGCAGTACTTC
TRBV12-3/TRBV12-4	.	.	14	TRBJ2-7	CASSLAAYSYEQYF	TGTGCCAGCAGTTTAGCGGCCTACTCCTACGAGCAGTACTTC
TRBV19	.	many	15	TRBJ2-2	CASSPGTSNTGELFF	TGTGCCAGTAGTCCCGGGACGTCGAACACCGGGGAGCTGTTTTTT